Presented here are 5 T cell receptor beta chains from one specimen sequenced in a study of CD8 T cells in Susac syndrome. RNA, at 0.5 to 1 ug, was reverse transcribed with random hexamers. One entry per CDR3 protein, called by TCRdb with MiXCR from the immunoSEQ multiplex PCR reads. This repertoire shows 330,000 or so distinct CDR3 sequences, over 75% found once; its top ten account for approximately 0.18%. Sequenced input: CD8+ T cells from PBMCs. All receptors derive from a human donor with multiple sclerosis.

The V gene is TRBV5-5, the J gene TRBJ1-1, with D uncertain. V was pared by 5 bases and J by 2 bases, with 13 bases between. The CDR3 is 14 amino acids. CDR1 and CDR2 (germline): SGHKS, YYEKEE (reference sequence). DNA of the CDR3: TGTGCCAGCAGTTCCCGGGCAGAAAACACTGAAGCTTTCTTT. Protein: CASSSRAENTEAFF.

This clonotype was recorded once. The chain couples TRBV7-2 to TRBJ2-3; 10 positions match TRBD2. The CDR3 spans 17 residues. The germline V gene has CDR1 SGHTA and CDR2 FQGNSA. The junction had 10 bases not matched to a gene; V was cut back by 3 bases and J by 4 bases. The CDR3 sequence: CASSFQFGLAGADTQYF. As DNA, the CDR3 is TGTGCCAGCAGCTTCCAGTTCGGCCTAGCGGGAGCAGATACGCAGTATTTT.

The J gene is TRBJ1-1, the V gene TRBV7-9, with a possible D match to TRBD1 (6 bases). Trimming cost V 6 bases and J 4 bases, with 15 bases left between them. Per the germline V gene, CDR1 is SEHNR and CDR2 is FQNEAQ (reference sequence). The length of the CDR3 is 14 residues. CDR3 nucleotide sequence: TGTGCCAGCAGAGAAGGACAGACGACCACTGAAGCTTTCTTT. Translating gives CASREGQTTTEAFF. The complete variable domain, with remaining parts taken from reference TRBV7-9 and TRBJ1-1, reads DTGVSQNPRHKITKRGQNVTFRCDPISEHNRLYWYRQTLGQGPEFLTYFQNEAQLEKSRLLSDRFSAERPKGSFSTLEIQRTEQGDSAMYLCASREGQTTTEAFFGQGTRLTVV.

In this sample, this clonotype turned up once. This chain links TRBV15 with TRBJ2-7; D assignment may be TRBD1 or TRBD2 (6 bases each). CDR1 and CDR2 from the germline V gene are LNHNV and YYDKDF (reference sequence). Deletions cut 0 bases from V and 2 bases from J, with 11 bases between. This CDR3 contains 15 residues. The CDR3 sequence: CATSRDRGTPYEQYF. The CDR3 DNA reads TGTGCCACCAGCAGAGATCGGGGGACACCCTACGAGCAGTACTTC.

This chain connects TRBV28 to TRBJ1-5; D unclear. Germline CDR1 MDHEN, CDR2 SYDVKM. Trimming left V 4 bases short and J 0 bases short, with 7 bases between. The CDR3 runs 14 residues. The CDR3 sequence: CASSSDYSNQPQHF. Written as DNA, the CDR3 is TGTGCCAGCAGTTCAGACTATAGCAATCAGCCCCAGCATTTT.